Listed below are T cell receptor beta chains from one sample, sequenced in a study of shared clonotypes between healthy human individuals. The table came from immunoSEQ multiplex PCR; TCRdb's copy has only in-frame clones and leaves some out. This sample has approximately 1.4 million clones, with 98% found just once. Sequencing was done on a sample of naive CD4+ T cells sorted from blood. The receptors derive from a man under 40 in good health. CDR3s include the opening cysteine and the closing phenylalanine or tryptophan. D genes are given only for firm matches. Clone size is stated in some rows and not others, as once, few, many or a class when expanded.

>.|TRBV9|.|TRBJ2-1
CASSVGPRGGADNEQFF
TGTGCCAGCAGCGTAGGCCCCAGGGGAGGGGCAGACAATGAGCAGTTCTTC
>.|TRBV28|.|TRBJ1-5
CASFKRISNQPQHF
TGTGCCAGCTTTAAGCGAATTAGCAATCAGCCCCAGCATTTT
>TRBD2|TRBV2|.|TRBJ2-1
CASSERDLTSVEQFF
TGTGCCAGCAGTGAAAGGGACCTTACTAGCGTTGAGCAGTTCTTC
>.|TRBV4-2|.|TRBJ2-1
CASSQETPPHEQFF
TGTGCCAGCAGCCAAGAGACTCCTCCTCATGAGCAGTTCTTC
>TRBD2|TRBV9|.|TRBJ2-3
CASSGRLAGDHTGTQYF
TGTGCCAGCAGCGGCCGACTAGCGGGAGACCATACCGGTACGCAGTATTTT
>.|TRBV28|.|TRBJ2-1
CASTLEGGFSYNEQFF
TGTGCCAGTACCCTGGAGGGCGGCTTCTCCTACAATGAGCAGTTCTTC
>TRBD2|TRBV10-3|.|TRBJ2-7
CAISESVAGTYEQYF
TGTGCCATCAGTGAGTCGGTAGCGGGGACCTACGAGCAGTACTTC
>TRBD2|TRBV14|.|TRBJ2-1
CASSQASPGLAGGPRSYNEQFF
TGTGCCAGCAGCCAAGCTAGCCCGGGACTAGCGGGAGGGCCGCGGTCCTACAATGAGCAGTTCTTC
>TRBD1|TRBV18|.|TRBJ1-4
CASSPLGQGNEKLFF
TGTGCCAGCTCACCACTGGGACAGGGGAATGAAAAACTGTTTTTT
>TRBD2|TRBV5-1|.|TRBJ2-1
CASSLGLAGGIGEQFF
TGCGCCAGCAGCTTGGGACTAGCGGGAGGGATAGGAGAGCAGTTCTTC
>.|TRBV2|.|TRBJ2-1
CASMRQSSYNEQFF
TGTGCCAGCATGAGGCAAAGCTCCTACAATGAGCAGTTCTTC
>TRBD2|TRBV29-1|.|TRBJ2-1
CSVVPTSGTYNEQFF
TGCAGCGTCGTGCCAACTAGCGGAACCTACAATGAGCAGTTCTTC
>.|TRBV28|once|TRBJ2-7
CASSLNPFYEQYF
TGTGCCAGCAGTTTAAACCCATTCTACGAGCAGTACTTC
>.|TRBV21-1|.|TRBJ2-3
CASSKTNHPSTDTQYF
TGTGCCAGCAGCAAAACGAACCACCCCAGCACAGATACGCAGTATTTT
>.|TRBV11-3|.|TRBJ2-1
CASSSGSLAPDEQFF
TGTGCCAGCAGCTCGGGGTCCCTGGCTCCTGATGAGCAGTTCTTC
>.|TRBV4-3|.|TRBJ2-2
CASSQDLVFEGETTGELFF
TGCGCCAGCAGCCAAGATCTGGTTTTTGAGGGGGAGACCACCGGGGAGCTGTTTTTT
>TRBD1|TRBV9|.|TRBJ1-3
CASSVEPGQGDSGNTIYF
TGTGCCAGCAGCGTAGAACCGGGACAGGGGGACTCTGGAAACACCATATATTTT
>.|TRBV5-5|.|TRBJ1-2
CASSTGTLYGYTF
TGTGCCAGCAGCACCGGGACCCTCTATGGCTACACCTTC
>.|TRBV7-6|.|TRBJ2-7
CASSLDQGRSYEQYF
TGTGCCAGCAGCTTAGATCAGGGTCGTTCCTACGAGCAGTACTTC
>TRBD1|TRBV10-1|.|TRBJ2-5
CASSDRGIGETQYF
TGCGCCAGCAGCGACAGGGGGATCGGAGAGACCCAGTACTTC
>TRBD1|TRBV7-9|.|TRBJ1-2
CASSRIQGTLGYTF
TGTGCCAGCAGCAGAATACAGGGGACGCTGGGCTACACCTTC
>.|TRBV7-2|.|TRBJ2-1
CASSLGLARPYNEQFF
TGTGCCAGCAGCTTAGGGTTAGCGAGGCCCTACAATGAGCAGTTCTTC
>.|TRBV7-9|.|TRBJ2-3
CASSLGVTVRDTQYF
TGTGCCAGCAGCTTAGGTGTGACAGTCCGAGATACGCAGTATTTT
>TRBD1|TRBV30|.|TRBJ2-7
CAWGGTGTAYEQYF
TGTGCCTGGGGGGGGACAGGGACGGCCTACGAGCAGTACTTC
>.|TRBV5-4|.|TRBJ2-3
CASSLAGTDTQYF
TGTGCCAGCAGCTTGGCGGGAACAGATACGCAGTATTTT
>TRBD1|TRBV18|.|TRBJ2-5
CASSPLTGTGATETQYF
TGTGCCAGCTCACCTCTAACCGGGACAGGGGCAACAGAGACCCAGTACTTC
>.|TRBV14|.|TRBJ2-1
CASSQDLGGVGNEQFF
TGTGCCAGCAGCCAAGATCTGGGGGGAGTCGGCAATGAGCAGTTCTTC
>TRBD1|TRBV7-2|.|TRBJ2-6
CASRQGRGDLTF
TGTGCCAGTCGACAGGGGCGCGGGGATTTGACTTTC
>TRBD1|TRBV19|.|TRBJ2-7
CASSTWTGKDEQYF
TGTGCCAGTAGTACATGGACAGGGAAGGACGAGCAGTACTTC
>TRBD1|TRBV10-1|.|TRBJ2-5
CASSDGTAGETQYF
TGCGCCAGCAGTGATGGGACAGCTGGGGAGACCCAGTACTTC
>.|TRBV7-2|.|TRBJ2-2
CASSLVYTGELFF
TGTGCCAGCAGCTTAGTTTACACCGGGGAGCTGTTTTTT
>.|TRBV11-2|.|TRBJ2-7
CASSSLRDGYEQYF
TGTGCCAGCAGCTCCCTCCGGGACGGCTACGAGCAGTACTTC
>.|TRBV2|.|TRBJ1-2
CASTSQGAYGYTF
TGTGCCAGCACTAGCCAAGGGGCCTATGGCTACACCTTC